This entry is about one TCR beta chain. The CDR3 sequence is 16 residues long. The germline V gene has CDR1 SGHNT and CDR2 YYREEE (reference sequence). The V and J ends lost 0 bases and 4 bases respectively, with 16 bases between them. The method was immunoSEQ multiplex PCR; TCRdb's version includes in-frame clones alone and lacks a portion of them. The top ten hold around 10% of the sample, which has 60,000 to 65,000 clones, approximately 84% seen once. Sampling of blood occurred at baseline, cycle 4 day 1, and cycle 7 day 1. This specimen belongs to a study of OX40 agonist ivuxolimab in advanced cancers.

The rearrangement uses TRBV5-4 and TRBJ1-1, with D perhaps matching TRBD1 (6 bases). The clonotype comes from an adult with an advanced solid tumor such as melanoma, head and neck, liver or kidney cancer. The source was CD4+ or CD8+ T cells sorted from blood, collected in a trial of the OX40 agonist ivuxolimab. The CDR3 DNA reads as TGTGCCAGCAGCTTGGCCGTGGGGGCTCGGGGCACTGAAGCTTTCTTT. This codes for CASSLAVGARGTEAFF. Filled out from reference TRBV5-4 and TRBJ1-1, the complete variable domain reads ETGVTQSPTHLIKTRGQQVTLRCSSQSGHNTVSWYQQALGQGPQFIFQYYREEENGRGNFPPRFSGLQFPNYSSELNVNALELDDSALYLCASSLAVGARGTEAFFGQGTRLTVV.